Below are 2 T cell receptor beta chains sequenced from a single sample in a study of cytomegalovirus exposure and HLA in healthy donors (dated 2017 in TCRdb). The library relied on the immunoSEQ multiplex PCR assay. The multiplex PCR relied on a mix of 60 forward primers for TCR Vbeta segments and 13 reverse primers for TCR Jbeta segments. TCRdb re-hosts the immuneACCESS table, in-frame sequences only. Its copies lack some clones; in the studies checked, an unresolved V gene accounts for under half of them, and the cause for the rest is not known. Here the sample has about 100,000 clones; more than 75% occur a single time. Of the sample, over 4.5% falls within the top ten clones. Sequenced material: PBMCs. The receptors shown here come from a woman between 18 and 29 years old in good health and CMV-seropositive.

The rearrangement joins TRBV28 to TRBJ2-5; D is possibly TRBD2 (5 bases). Germline V gene sequence: CDR1 MDHEN, CDR2 SYDVKM. This CDR3 is 14 amino acids long. The V end lost 6 bases, the J end lost 2 bases, and 13 bases lay between the germline ends. The CDR3 coding sequence is TGTGCCAGCAGCACCCGCGGGCTTCAAGAGACCCAGTACTTC. It encodes CASSTRGLQETQYF.

This chain links TRBV7-9 with TRBJ2-3; 11 bases match TRBD2. The CDR3 has 16 residues. Germline trimming cut 7 bases from V and 2 bases from J; bases unmatched to any gene: 8. Germline V gives CDR1 SEHNR, CDR2 FQNEAQ (reference sequence). This chain's CDR3 is CASIYLAGGPTDTQYF. As DNA, the CDR3 is TGTGCCAGCATCTACTTAGCGGGAGGGCCCACAGATACGCAGTATTTT.